Described below is a single T cell receptor beta chain sequence and its context. These data come from a study of T cells in Graves' hyperthyroidism and ophthalmopathy. The source material, RNA transcripts, was used to amplify TCR beta CDR3 regions. First-round RT-PCR with HTBI primers amplified the TCR CDR3 region. TCRdb analysed the multiplex PCR reads with MiXCR anew, one entry per CDR3 protein. This table has 540,000 or so distinct CDR3 sequences, roughly 46% appearing once. Germline values: CDR1 SNHLY, CDR2 FYNNEI. The V and J ends lost 2 bases and 7 bases respectively, with 15 bases between them. This CDR3 region has 14 residues.

The TCR sequence derives from an adult woman with Graves' disease, either hyperthyroidism or ophthalmopathy (not recorded which). The chain combines TRBV2 with TRBJ2-7; D may be TRBD2 (5 bases). The sequenced sample consisted of peripheral blood or thyroid tissue (not recorded which). CDR3 in DNA: TGTGCCAGCAGTGAATCACGGGATGCCTTGGAGCAGTACTTC. Its translation is CASSESRDALEQYF.